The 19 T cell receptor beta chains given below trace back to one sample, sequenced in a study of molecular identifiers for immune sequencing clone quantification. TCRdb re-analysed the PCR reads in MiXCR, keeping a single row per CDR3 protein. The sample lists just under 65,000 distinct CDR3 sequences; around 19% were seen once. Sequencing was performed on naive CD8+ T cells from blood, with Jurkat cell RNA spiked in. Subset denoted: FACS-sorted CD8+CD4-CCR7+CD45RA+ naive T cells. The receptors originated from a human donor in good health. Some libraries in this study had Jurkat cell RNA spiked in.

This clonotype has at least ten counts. DNA for the CDR3: TGTGCCAGCAGCGTAGGTGCAGCTTCCTATGGCTACACCTTC. Its translation is CASSVGAASYGYTF. The chain recombines TRBV9 with TRBJ1-2, with D unresolved. CDR3 size: 14 residues. The V and J ends lost 0 bases and 4 bases respectively, with 10 bases between them. Germline CDR1 is SGDLS and CDR2 is YYNGEE.

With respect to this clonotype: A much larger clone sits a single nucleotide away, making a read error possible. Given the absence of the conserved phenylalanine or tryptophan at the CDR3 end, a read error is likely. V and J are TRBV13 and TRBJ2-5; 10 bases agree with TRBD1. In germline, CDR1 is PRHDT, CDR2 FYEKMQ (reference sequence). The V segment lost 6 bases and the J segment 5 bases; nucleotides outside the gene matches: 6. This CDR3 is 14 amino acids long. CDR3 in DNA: TGTGCCAGCAGTTCGGGACAGGGGTTGGAGACCCAGTACTCC. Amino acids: CASSSGQGLETQYS.

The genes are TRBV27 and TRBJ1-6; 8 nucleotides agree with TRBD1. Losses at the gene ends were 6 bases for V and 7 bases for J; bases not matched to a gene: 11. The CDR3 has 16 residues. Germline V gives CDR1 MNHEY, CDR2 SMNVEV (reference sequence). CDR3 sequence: CASRTGAVRENSPLHF. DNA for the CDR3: TGTGCCAGCAGGACAGGGGCGGTACGGGAGAATTCACCCCTCCACTTT.

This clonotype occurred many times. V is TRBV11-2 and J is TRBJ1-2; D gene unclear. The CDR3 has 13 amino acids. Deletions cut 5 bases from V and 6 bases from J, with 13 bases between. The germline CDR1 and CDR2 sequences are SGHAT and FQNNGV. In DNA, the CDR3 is TGTGCCAGCAGCGCGGTCCTTGGGCATGGCTACACCTTC. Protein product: CASSAVLGHGYTF.

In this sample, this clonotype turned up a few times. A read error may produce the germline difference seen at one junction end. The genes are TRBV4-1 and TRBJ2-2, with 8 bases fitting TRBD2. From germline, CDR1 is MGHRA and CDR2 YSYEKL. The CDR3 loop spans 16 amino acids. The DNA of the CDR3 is TGCGCCAGCAGCACCCAAGGACTAGCCCCGGCCGGGGGGCTGTTTTTT. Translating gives CASSTQGLAPAGGLFF.

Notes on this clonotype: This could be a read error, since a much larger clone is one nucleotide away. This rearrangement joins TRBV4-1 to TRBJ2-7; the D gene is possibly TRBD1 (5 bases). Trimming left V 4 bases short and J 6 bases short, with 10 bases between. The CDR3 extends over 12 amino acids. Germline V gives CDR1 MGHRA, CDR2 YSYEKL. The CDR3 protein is CASSPDRGEQYF. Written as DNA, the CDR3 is TGCGCCAGCAGCCCAGATAGGGGCGAGCAGTACTTC.

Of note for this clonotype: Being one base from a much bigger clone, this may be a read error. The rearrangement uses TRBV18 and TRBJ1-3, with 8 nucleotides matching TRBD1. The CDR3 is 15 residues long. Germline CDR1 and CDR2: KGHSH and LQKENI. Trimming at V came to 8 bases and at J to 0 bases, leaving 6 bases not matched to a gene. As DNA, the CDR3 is TGTGCCAGCCCCCCGACAGGGGACTCTGGAAACACCATATATTTT. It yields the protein CASPPTGDSGNTIYF.

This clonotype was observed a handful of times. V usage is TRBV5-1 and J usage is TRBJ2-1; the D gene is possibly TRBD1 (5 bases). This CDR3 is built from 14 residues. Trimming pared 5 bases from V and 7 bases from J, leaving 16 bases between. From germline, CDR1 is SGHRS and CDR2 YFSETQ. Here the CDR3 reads CASRITSGFNEQFF. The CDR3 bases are TGCGCCAGCAGGATTACTTCAGGGTTTAATGAGCAGTTCTTC.

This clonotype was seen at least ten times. The DNA of the CDR3 is TGCAGCGTGGGGACAGGGATAACTGAAGCTTTCTTT. It translates to CSVGTGITEAFF. The chain joins TRBV29-1 to TRBJ1-1; 9 positions match TRBD1. CDR1 and CDR2 from the germline V gene are SQVTM and ANQGSEA. The CDR3 length is 12 residues. The junction had 4 bases not matched to a gene; V was cut back by 6 bases and J by 5 bases.

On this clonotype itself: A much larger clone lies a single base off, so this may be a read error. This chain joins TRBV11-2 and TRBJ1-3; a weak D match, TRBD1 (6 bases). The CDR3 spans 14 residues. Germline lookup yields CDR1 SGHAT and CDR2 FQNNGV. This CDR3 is CASSWQGFGDTIYF. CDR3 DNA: TGTGCCAGCAGCTGGCAGGGGTTTGGAGACACCATATATTTT. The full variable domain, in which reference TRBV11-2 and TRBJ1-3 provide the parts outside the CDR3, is EAGVAQSPRYKIIEKRQSVAFWCNPISGHATLYWYQQILGQGPKLLIQFQNNGVVDDSQLPKDRFSAERLKGVDSTLKIQPAKLEDSAVYLCASSWQGFGDTIYFGEGSWLTVV.

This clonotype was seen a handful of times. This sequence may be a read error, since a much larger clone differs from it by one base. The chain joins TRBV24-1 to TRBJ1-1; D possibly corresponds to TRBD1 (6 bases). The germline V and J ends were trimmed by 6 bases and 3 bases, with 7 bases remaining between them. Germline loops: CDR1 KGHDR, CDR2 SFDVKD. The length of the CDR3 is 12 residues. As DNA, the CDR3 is TGTGCCACCAGTAAGGGGGACACTGAAGCTTTCTTT. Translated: CATSKGDTEAFF.

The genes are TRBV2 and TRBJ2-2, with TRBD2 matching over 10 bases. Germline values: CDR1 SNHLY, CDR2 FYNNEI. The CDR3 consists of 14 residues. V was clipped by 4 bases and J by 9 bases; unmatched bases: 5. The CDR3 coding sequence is TGTGCCAGCAGTGTGGCTAGCGGGAGCCGGGAGCTGTTTTTT. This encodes CASSVASGSRELFF.

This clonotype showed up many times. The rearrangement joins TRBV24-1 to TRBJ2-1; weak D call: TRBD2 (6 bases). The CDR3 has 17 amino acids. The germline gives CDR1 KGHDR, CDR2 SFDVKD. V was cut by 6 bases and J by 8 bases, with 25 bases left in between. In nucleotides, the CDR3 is TGTGCCACCAGTAGGGGCGGGACCAGCCCCTCTGCCGATGAGCAGTTCTTC. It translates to CATSRGGTSPSADEQFF.

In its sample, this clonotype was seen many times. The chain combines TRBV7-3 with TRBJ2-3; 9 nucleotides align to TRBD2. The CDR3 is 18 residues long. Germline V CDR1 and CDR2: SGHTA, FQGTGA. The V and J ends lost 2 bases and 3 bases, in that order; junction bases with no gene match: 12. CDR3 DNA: TGTGCCAGCAGCTTATTCTCGGCTAGCGGGATCGAAACAGATACGCAGTATTTT. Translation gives CASSLFSASGIETDTQYF.

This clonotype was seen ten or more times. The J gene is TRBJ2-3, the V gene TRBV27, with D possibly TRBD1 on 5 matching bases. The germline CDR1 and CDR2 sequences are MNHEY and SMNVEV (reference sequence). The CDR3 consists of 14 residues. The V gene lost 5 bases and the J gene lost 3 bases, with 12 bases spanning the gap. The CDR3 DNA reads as TGTGCCAGCAGTCCTGACAGAGGAACAGATACGCAGTATTTT. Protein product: CASSPDRGTDTQYF.

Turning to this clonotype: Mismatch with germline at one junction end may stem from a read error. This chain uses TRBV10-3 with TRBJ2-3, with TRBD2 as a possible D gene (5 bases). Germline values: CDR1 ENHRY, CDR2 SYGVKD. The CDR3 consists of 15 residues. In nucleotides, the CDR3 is TGTGCCATCAGTGATTTAGCGTCTGGCACAGATACGCAGTACTTT. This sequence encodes CAISDLASGTDTQYF.

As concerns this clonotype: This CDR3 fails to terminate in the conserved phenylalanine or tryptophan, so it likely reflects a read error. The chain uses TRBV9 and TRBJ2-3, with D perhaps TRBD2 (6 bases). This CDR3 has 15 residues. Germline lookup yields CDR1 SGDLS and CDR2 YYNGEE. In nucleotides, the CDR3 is TGTGCCAGCACCCTGGACTTCACTAGCACAAATACGCAGTATCTT. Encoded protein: CASTLDFTSTNTQYL.

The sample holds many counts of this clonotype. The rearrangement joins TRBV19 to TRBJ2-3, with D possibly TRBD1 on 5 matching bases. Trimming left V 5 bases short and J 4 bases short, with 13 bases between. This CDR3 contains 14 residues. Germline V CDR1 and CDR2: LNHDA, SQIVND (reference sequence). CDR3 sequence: CASSSIPGSDTQYF. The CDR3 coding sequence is TGTGCCAGTAGTTCCATCCCAGGGTCAGATACGCAGTATTTT. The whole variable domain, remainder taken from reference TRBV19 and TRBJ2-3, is DGGITQSPKYLFRKEGQNVTLSCEQNLNHDAMYWYRQDPGQGLRLIYYSQIVNDFQKGDIAEGYSVSREKKESFPLTVTSAQKNPTAFYLCASSSIPGSDTQYFGPGTRLTVL.

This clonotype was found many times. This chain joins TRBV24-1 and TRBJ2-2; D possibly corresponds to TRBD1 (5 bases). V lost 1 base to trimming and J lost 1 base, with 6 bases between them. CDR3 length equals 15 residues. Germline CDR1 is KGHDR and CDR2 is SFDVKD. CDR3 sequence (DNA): TGTGCCACCAGTGATTTCGGACAGAACACCGGGGAGCTGTTTTTT. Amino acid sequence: CATSDFGQNTGELFF.